Listed below are T cell receptor beta chains from one sample, sequenced in a study of T cell responses to AZD1222 COVID-19 vaccine. Sequencing used immunoSEQ multiplex PCR; TCRdb keeps in-frame clones, though not all of them. The repertoire holds some 99,000 clones, with 75% to 90% as singletons. Material: peripheral blood, obtained on day 0 of AZD1222 vaccination. The source is an adult in good health. Each CDR3 is given with its conserved first and last residue. Each record gives: J gene, CDR3 length, V gene, clone size, D gene, CDR3 DNA, CDR3 protein. D genes are given only for firm matches. Size is omitted from some rows. Given values are once, few, many or a class for expanded clones.

TRBJ2-7,16,TRBV5-1,NA,NA,TGCGCCAGCAGCCAAGACTCCGGGGCCTTAAGGTACGAGCAGTACTTC,CASSQDSGALRYEQYF
TRBJ2-7,15,TRBV2,NA,NA,TGTGCCAGCAGTGAAACCCGTCCGAGCTCCTACGAGCAGTACTTC,CASSETRPSSYEQYF
TRBJ2-4,14,TRBV19,NA,NA,TGTGCCAGTAGTAGTTACAGTCGCCAAAACATTCAGTACTTC,CASSSYSRQNIQYF
TRBJ1-2,12,TRBV29-1,NA,TRBD1,TGCAGCGTTGAAGGTGGACAGGGAGGCTACACCTTC,CSVEGGQGGYTF
TRBJ2-5,13,TRBV6-5,NA,NA,TGTGCCAGCAGTTTAGGACAGCAAGAGACCCAGTACTTC,CASSLGQQETQYF
TRBJ1-1,16,TRBV5-1,NA,NA,TGCGCCAGCAGCTCAAATGGGGGGGACGCATCCACTGAAGCTTTCTTT,CASSSNGGDASTEAFF
TRBJ1-2,15,TRBV28,NA,NA,TGTGCCAGCAGTTTCCAGCCCGTCTCGGACTATGGCTACACCTTC,CASSFQPVSDYGYTF
TRBJ1-5,15,TRBV5-4,NA,NA,TGTGCCAGCAGCTTGGGCGCAGGTAGCAATCAGCCCCAGCATTTT,CASSLGAGSNQPQHF
TRBJ2-1,18,TRBV19,NA,TRBD2,TGTGCCAGTAGTATGGGGAGGACTAGCGGGAGACAATACAATGAGCAGTTCTTC,CASSMGRTSGRQYNEQFF
TRBJ1-3,15,TRBV30,NA,TRBD1,TGTGCCTGGAGTGTACTGGGGACAGGGATAAACACCATATATTTT,CAWSVLGTGINTIYF
TRBJ1-1,14,TRBV19,NA,NA,TGTGCCAGTAGTATGTTACAAGAGAACACTGAAGCTTTCTTT,CASSMLQENTEAFF
TRBJ2-5,18,TRBV11-2,once,TRBD2,TGTGCCAGCAGCTTAGTGGGACTAGCGGGAGGCGTGGGGGAGACCCAGTACTTC,CASSLVGLAGGVGETQYF
TRBJ2-4,16,TRBV6-2/TRBV6-3,NA,TRBD1,TGTGCCAGCAGTTACTCGAGGCCAAGGGGGCGGTACATTCAGTACTTC,CASSYSRPRGRYIQYF
TRBJ2-1,15,TRBV2,NA,TRBD2,TGTGCCAGTGGGACTAGCGGGAGGGCCCTCGATGAGCAGTTCTTC,CASGTSGRALDEQFF
TRBJ1-1,13,TRBV5-1,few,NA,TGCGCCAGCAGCAGCGGGAGGAACACTGAAGCTTTCTTT,CASSSGRNTEAFF
TRBJ1-2,16,TRBV27,NA,TRBD1,TGTGCCAGCAGTGATCACCCGGGACAGGCTTACTATGGCTACACCTTC,CASSDHPGQAYYGYTF
TRBJ2-2,14,TRBV10-3,NA,TRBD1,TGTGCCATCAGTGGACAGGGGATGGCCGGGGAGCTGTTTTTT,CAISGQGMAGELFF
TRBJ2-3,14,TRBV29-1,NA,TRBD2,TGCAGCGTTGAAGGCGGGGGGGCCACAGATACGCAGTATTTT,CSVEGGGATDTQYF
TRBJ1-5,12,TRBV12-3/TRBV12-4,NA,NA,TGTGCCAGCAGTCAGACTTATCAGCCCCAGCATTTT,CASSQTYQPQHF
TRBJ1-3,15,TRBV4-1,NA,NA,TGCGCCAGCAGCCAAGACCGCCAGCTTGGAAACACCATATATTTT,CASSQDRQLGNTIYF
TRBJ2-7,14,TRBV5-1,NA,NA,TGCGCCAGCAGCTCGGGAGCCTCGACCGACGAGCAGTACTTC,CASSSGASTDEQYF
TRBJ2-7,15,TRBV5-1,NA,NA,TGCGCCAGCAGCCAGGGAGGTGGGGGTACCTACGAGCAGTACTTC,CASSQGGGGTYEQYF
TRBJ2-3,14,TRBV18,NA,NA,TGTGCCAGCTCACCACTGGTGGGCACAGATACGCAGTATTTT,CASSPLVGTDTQYF
TRBJ2-5,15,TRBV23-1,few,NA,TGCGCCAGCAGTCAATTCATATGGGGCTTGGAGACCCAGTACTTC,CASSQFIWGLETQYF
TRBJ2-2,16,TRBV28,NA,NA,TGTGCCAGCAGTTTATGGACAGGAGCGAACACCGGGGAGCTGTTTTTT,CASSLWTGANTGELFF
TRBJ2-1,16,TRBV18,NA,TRBD1,TGTGCCAGCTCACCTGCGCAGGGGGTCCGCTACAATGAGCAGTTCTTC,CASSPAQGVRYNEQFF
TRBJ2-3,13,TRBV19,NA,NA,TGTGCCAGTAGTCCTACAGGCACAGATACGCAGTATTTT,CASSPTGTDTQYF
TRBJ2-1,15,TRBV5-1,NA,TRBD1,TGCGCCAGCAGCTCCGGGACAGGGGTTATCAATGAGCAGTTCTTC,CASSSGTGVINEQFF
TRBJ2-7,14,TRBV2,NA,NA,TGTGCCAGCAGTGACAGGACAGAAGCCTACGAGCAGTACTTC,CASSDRTEAYEQYF
TRBJ2-2,14,TRBV2,NA,NA,TGTGCCAGCAAGCATCGAGACTCTGCCGGGGAGCTGTTTTTT,CASKHRDSAGELFF
TRBJ2-5,14,TRBV27,NA,NA,TGTGCCAGCAGTTTAGGGTACTTACAAGAGACCCAGTACTTC,CASSLGYLQETQYF
TRBJ2-1,15,TRBV7-9,NA,NA,TGTGCCAGCAGCTACAACCGCGACAGGTACAATGAGCAGTTCTTC,CASSYNRDRYNEQFF
TRBJ2-2,16,TRBV24-1,NA,NA,TGTGCCACCAGTGACAGGGCACGAGCGAACACCGGGGAGCTGTTTTTT,CATSDRARANTGELFF
TRBJ2-3,12,TRBV4-1,NA,NA,TGCGCCAGCAGCCAAGCCGGACAAACGCAGTATTTT,CASSQAGQTQYF
TRBJ2-5,18,TRBV5-1,NA,NA,TGCGCCAGCAGCTTGGCCCTACAGGCTAACCTAGGAAAAGAGACCCAGTACTTC,CASSLALQANLGKETQYF
TRBJ1-3,15,TRBV5-1,NA,NA,TGCGCCAGCAGCTTGGCGCAGGGAGGAGGAAACACCATATATTTT,CASSLAQGGGNTIYF
TRBJ2-7,13,TRBV19,once,NA,TGTGCCAGTAGACCAAGACTAGGCTACGAGCAGTACTTC,CASRPRLGYEQYF
TRBJ1-4,16,TRBV19,NA,NA,TGTGCCAGTACTAATATTGGGACTGCCGGGGGTGAAAAACTGTTTTTT,CASTNIGTAGGEKLFF
TRBJ2-7,14,TRBV7-2,once,NA,TGTGCCAGCAGCTTTGTCGGCAGTAGCTACGAGCAGTACTTC,CASSFVGSSYEQYF
TRBJ1-2,16,TRBV10-3,NA,TRBD1,TGTGCCATCAGTAGGGGACCGGGACAGGGGTTCTATGGCTACACCTTC,CAISRGPGQGFYGYTF
TRBJ2-1,14,TRBV7-9,NA,TRBD2,TGTGCCAGCAGCTCCTTAGGCGGGGGGGACGAGCAGTTCTTC,CASSSLGGGDEQFF
TRBJ2-5,14,TRBV28,NA,NA,TGTGCCAGCAGCCTACAGGCATACCAAGAGACCCAGTACTTC,CASSLQAYQETQYF
TRBJ1-2,15,TRBV5-1,once,NA,TGCGCCAGCAGCTTGGGTAGCGATGTGGGCTATGGCTACACCTTC,CASSLGSDVGYGYTF
TRBJ2-1,17,TRBV24-1,NA,TRBD2,TGTGCCACCAGTGATCCTCGACTAGCGGGAGTTACCAATGAGCAGTTCTTC,CATSDPRLAGVTNEQFF
TRBJ2-3,16,TRBV4-1,NA,TRBD2,TGCGCCAGCAACGGGAGAGCGGGGTCTCGGACAGATACGCAGTATTTT,CASNGRAGSRTDTQYF
TRBJ2-6,13,TRBV12-3/TRBV12-4,NA,NA,TGTGCCAGCAGCACTTCTGGGGCCAACGTCCTGACTTTC,CASSTSGANVLTF
TRBJ2-3,17,TRBV7-2,NA,NA,TGTGCCAGCAGCCCTACCAGGACCCAGATGGGGCCAGATACGCAGTATTTT,CASSPTRTQMGPDTQYF
TRBJ2-7,12,TRBV12-3/TRBV12-4,NA,NA,TGTGCCAGCAGTTTAGTCAGGAACGAGCAGTACTTC,CASSLVRNEQYF